The T cell receptor beta chain described here comes from a study of OX40 agonist ivuxolimab in advanced cancers. Across the whole study: People in dose escalation had one of these cancers: hepatocellular carcinoma, melanoma, renal cell or head and neck cancer.

Worth noting for this clone: Antigen specificity is unknown.

Per germline, CDR1 LNHDA and CDR2 SQIVND (reference sequence). The CDR3 runs to 15 residues. The V end lost 2 bases, the J end lost 2 bases, and 13 bases lay between the germline ends. General observations from the study: CD8+ T cells were the subset that, on average, had more expanded clones than CD4+.

Only in-frame clones appear in the TCRdb table, and some are missing; sequencing was by immunoSEQ multiplex PCR. Of approximately 70,000 clones listed, roughly nine tenths are singletons. J is TRBJ2-7 and V is TRBV19; possible D gene TRBD1, 5 bases. This TCR was sampled from an adult with an advanced solid tumor such as melanoma, head and neck, liver or kidney cancer. Sequenced material: CD4+ or CD8+ T cells sorted from blood, taken in a trial of the OX40 agonist ivuxolimab. The CDR3 here is CASSISAGPTYEQYF. The CDR3 DNA is TGTGCCAGTAGTATATCGGCAGGGCCTACCTACGAGCAGTACTTC.